The 26 T cell receptor beta chains reported below all come from one sample, sequenced in a study of vaccination and CD4 T cells after COVID-19. One entry per CDR3 protein, called by TCRdb with MiXCR from the PCR reads. The sample lists about 36,000 distinct CDR3 sequences; 36% were seen once. This sample's time point: late sampling 161 to 241 days after vaccination in three convalescent patients. The input for sequencing was CD4+ T cells from blood, taken about 7 months after SARS-CoV-2 vaccination. The receptors here all came from a human donor who had recovered from COVID-19.

J is TRBJ1-3 and V is TRBV6-1, with 7 bases identical to TRBD1. The junction had 3 bases not matched to a gene; V was cut back by 5 bases and J by 5 bases. This CDR3 has 13 amino acids. Germline loops: CDR1 MNHNS, CDR2 SASEGT. This chain's CDR3 is CASSRDSRNTIYF. CDR3 nucleotides: TGTGCCAGCAGTCGGGACAGCCGAAACACCATATATTTT.

A note on this clonotype: One end of the junction varies from germline; a read error may be responsible. The chain has TRBV10-3 and TRBJ2-7, with D tentatively TRBD1 (6 bases). The CDR3 is 12 residues long. Germline V gene lookup returns CDR1 ENHRY and CDR2 SYGVKD. CDR3 residues: CAFRTERNEQYF. CDR3 DNA sequence: TGTGCCTTCAGGACAGAACGGAACGAGCAGTACTTC.

The CDR3, as DNA: TGTGCCAGCAGTTACCCGGCTCAAACGCAGTATTTT. Protein product: CASSYPAQTQYF. The V call is TRBV6-2 or TRBV6-3, the J call TRBJ2-3; no clear D gene. Germline-derived CDR1 and CDR2 are MNHEY and SVGEGT. With 2 bases removed from V and 9 bases from J, the gap between germline ends came to 9 bases. The CDR3 is 12 amino acids.

This clonotype has just a few counts. V usage is TRBV20-1 and J usage is TRBJ2-7, with a weak D call TRBD2 (5 bases). From germline, CDR1 is DFQATT and CDR2 SNEGSKA (reference sequence). The germline V and J ends were trimmed by 0 bases and 6 bases, with 18 bases remaining between them. This CDR3 has 15 residues. CDR3 in DNA: TGCAGTGCTAGAGAACTAGGACCTACCCGCAGCGAGCAGTACTTC. Protein product: CSARELGPTRSEQYF.

This clonotype was observed a few times. The chain combines TRBV6-5 with TRBJ2-5; possibly TRBD1 or TRBD2 for D (5 bases each). Trimming cost V 0 bases and J 4 bases, with 15 bases left between them. Germline V gives CDR1 MNHEY, CDR2 SVGAGI. CDR3 length: 16 amino acids. This chain's CDR3 is CASSYSTRDALETQYF. CDR3 sequence (DNA): TGTGCCAGCAGTTACTCGACCCGGGACGCCTTAGAGACCCAGTACTTC.

V usage is TRBV12-3 or TRBV12-4 and J usage is TRBJ1-5, with TRBD1 matching 8 bases. This CDR3 spans 21 amino acids. V trimming: 2 bases; J trimming: 2 bases; junction bases outside the gene matches: 20. In nucleotides, the CDR3 is TGTGCCAGCAGTTTATACGTGTTGGGACAGGAATCAATACGACGCAATCAGCCCCAGCATTTT. It translates to CASSLYVLGQESIRRNQPQHF.

The J gene is TRBJ1-6, the V gene TRBV28; D is unresolved. The CDR3 runs 13 residues. Germline V gives CDR1 MDHEN, CDR2 SYDVKM. V was shortened by 6 bases and J by 16 bases, with 19 bases between the two germline ends. CDR3 bases: TGTGCCAGCAGCACCGAACGACCCGGGCGGCTCCACTTT. This encodes CASSTERPGRLHF.

This clonotype showed up just once. The chain is built from TRBV2 and TRBJ1-1; maybe TRBD1 (5 bases). Trimming took 1 base from V and 4 from J, leaving 19 bases between them. The CDR3 spans 17 residues. The germline V gene encodes CDR1 SNHLY and CDR2 FYNNEI. The DNA for the CDR3 is TGTGCCAGCAGTGAAGTACAAATGTACCGTGGGGGCACTGAAGCTTTCTTT. Encoded protein: CASSEVQMYRGGTEAFF.

This clonotype was counted a few times. The chain joins TRBV7-3 to TRBJ2-5, with D possibly being TRBD1 (7 bases). This CDR3 is 16 amino acids long. V shed 5 bases and J shed 4 bases, with 20 bases lying between them. CDR1 and CDR2 (germline): SGHTA, FQGTGA. CDR3 coding DNA: TGTGCCAGCAGCCCGCAGGGGGGCGCCTGGGGAGAGACCCAGTACTTC. Translated, it gives CASSPQGGAWGETQYF.

The chain employs TRBV6-1 and TRBJ2-2; D remains ambiguous. The CDR3 totals 14 residues. The V end lost 5 bases, the J end lost 0 bases, and 7 bases lay between the germline ends. Germline V gene lookup returns CDR1 MNHNS and CDR2 SASEGT. This CDR3 is CASSMAANTGELFF. CDR3 coding DNA: TGTGCCAGCAGTATGGCCGCGAACACCGGGGAGCTGTTTTTT.

The V gene is TRBV7-6, the J gene TRBJ2-7; 9 positions agree with TRBD1. The germline V gene has CDR1 SGHVS and CDR2 FNYEAQ. The CDR3 contains 16 residues. The V segment lost 2 bases and the J segment 6 bases; nucleotides outside the gene matches: 11. The CDR3 nucleotides are TGTGCCAGCAGCTTAAGGCCCCGGACAGGGGTGGGCGAGCAGTACTTC. Translated: CASSLRPRTGVGEQYF.

Only a few counts were recorded for this clonotype. The chain carries TRBV7-9 and TRBJ2-3; D is unresolved. The CDR3 has 19 amino acids. Germline CDR1 and CDR2: SEHNR and FQNEAQ (reference sequence). Trimming cost V 4 bases and J 3 bases, with 26 bases left between them. This CDR3 is CASSSPARLGSRSTDTQYF. The CDR3 bases are TGTGCCAGCAGCTCCCCTGCCCGCCTTGGATCGAGGTCAACAGATACGCAGTATTTT.

A few counts support this clonotype. The rearrangement links TRBV7-8 to TRBJ2-5; D unclear. In germline, CDR1 is SGHVS, CDR2 FQNEAQ. The CDR3 runs to 16 residues. Trimming pared 5 bases from V and 1 base from J, leaving 17 bases between. DNA of the CDR3: TGTGCCAGCAGCCCTCTGTCTGTGGCAGCCCAAGAGACCCAGTACTTC. This codes for CASSPLSVAAQETQYF.

This clonotype was seen more than once but under ten times. The genes are TRBV6-1 and TRBJ1-2; the D gene is possibly TRBD1 (5 bases). The germline gives CDR1 MNHNS, CDR2 SASEGT. CDR3 length: 11 residues. The V and J ends lost 8 bases and 4 bases respectively, with 8 bases between them. CDR3 protein: CASGGVYGYTF. The CDR3, as DNA: TGTGCCAGCGGAGGGGTCTATGGCTACACCTTC.

The chain is built from TRBV6-4 and TRBJ1-6; D perhaps matches TRBD1 (5 bases). The CDR3 sequence is 15 residues long. Trimming stripped 7 bases from V and 0 bases from J, with 10 bases between. The germline V gene encodes CDR1 MRHNA and CDR2 SNTAGT. The CDR3 region is CASTRQSSYNSPLHF. In DNA, the CDR3 is TGTGCCAGCACCCGACAGAGCTCCTATAATTCACCCCTCCACTTT.

The table lists this clonotype with a few counts. V and J are TRBV20-1 and TRBJ2-7, with TRBD2 matching 7 bases. The CDR3 extends over 13 amino acids. Germline V gives CDR1 DFQATT, CDR2 SNEGSKA (reference sequence). Unmatched junction bases numbered 7, after V lost 3 bases and J lost 5 bases. In nucleotides, the CDR3 is TGCAGTGCTAGTGGCGGGAGTGCCCACGAGCAGTACTTC. As protein: CSASGGSAHEQYF.

This clonotype was found a few times. The rearrangement links TRBV19 to TRBJ2-7; 7 nucleotides align to TRBD1. Trimming removed 1 base from V and 0 bases from J; junction bases left unmatched: 0. The CDR3 sequence is 14 residues long. Germline V gene data show CDR1 as LNHDA and CDR2 as SQIVND (reference sequence). In nucleotides, the CDR3 is TGTGCCAGTAGTATAGGGGACAGCTCCTACGAGCAGTACTTC. This translates into CASSIGDSSYEQYF. Together with reference TRBV19 and TRBJ2-7, the CDR3 gives the full variable domain: DGGITQSPKYLFRKEGQNVTLSCEQNLNHDAMYWYRQDPGQGLRLIYYSQIVNDFQKGDIAEGYSVSREKKESFPLTVTSAQKNPTAFYLCASSIGDSSYEQYFGPGTRLTVT.

This clonotype has just a few counts. This sequence joins TRBV7-9 and TRBJ2-1; maybe TRBD1 (5 bases). Germline assignment: CDR1 SEHNR and CDR2 FQNEAQ (reference sequence). V shed 1 base and J shed 5 bases, with 12 bases lying between them. The CDR3 runs to 15 residues. CDR3 amino acids: CASSLGQNPHNEQFF. The CDR3, as DNA: TGTGCCAGCAGCTTAGGACAGAATCCCCACAATGAGCAGTTCTTC.

This clonotype was picked up one time. The CDR3 protein is CASSYSGFGQPQHF. CDR3 DNA sequence: TGTGCCAGCAGTTACTCAGGGTTCGGCCAGCCCCAGCATTTT. The rearrangement links TRBV6-2 or TRBV6-3 to TRBJ1-5, with D unclear. This CDR3 comprises 14 residues. Germline CDR1 reads MNHEY; CDR2 reads SVGEGT. V lost 0 bases and J 7 bases, leaving 10 bases between the germline ends.

The genes are TRBV7-3 and TRBJ2-1; D unclear. Germline lookup yields CDR1 SGHTA and CDR2 FQGTGA. CDR3 length: 11 amino acids. Trimming shortened V by 5 bases and J by 10 bases, and 9 bases separated the two germline ends. CDR3 sequence reads: CASSASGEQFF. The CDR3 nucleotides read TGTGCCAGCAGCGCCTCCGGAGAGCAGTTCTTC.

A word on this clonotype: It is unclear where the CDR3 begins or ends on the DNA, so no DNA is shown, and the CDR3 is as TCRdb lists it. The gene calls are TRBV28 and TRBJ2-5; TRBD1 is taken as the D call from the table, unchecked against the DNA. The CDR3 totals 14 residues, both ends included. Germline V gene sequence: CDR1 MDHEN, CDR2 SYDVKM. The CDR3: CASSSSDRQETQYF.

This clonotype rates as medium-sized. V is TRBV7-8 and J is TRBJ2-4, with a weak D call TRBD1 (7 bases). V lost 1 base to trimming and J lost 9 bases, with 13 bases between them. The CDR3 is 14 residues long. Germline CDR1 SGHVS, CDR2 FQNEAQ. CDR3 bases: TGTGCCAGCAGCTTAGGGCAGGGGGGAAGCATTCAGTACTTC. This translates into CASSLGQGGSIQYF.

The chain has TRBV7-2 and TRBJ2-7; unclear D gene. From germline, CDR1 is SGHTA and CDR2 FQGNSA. V lost 1 base and J 0 bases, leaving 10 bases between the germline ends. The CDR3 contains 15 residues. The CDR3 coding sequence is TGTGCCAGCAGCTTAGGGGCAGGTCGCTCCTACGAGCAGTACTTC. It is translated as CASSLGAGRSYEQYF.

The sample holds a few counts of this clonotype. The chain combines TRBV20-1 with TRBJ2-7, with TRBD2 as a possible D gene (6 bases). CDR1 is DFQATT and CDR2 is SNEGSKA in the germline V gene (reference sequence). V gave up 1 base and J gave up 5 bases, with 18 bases separating them. This CDR3 spans 15 amino acids. The CDR3 DNA sequence: TGCAGTGCTAGAGGCGCGCGCGGGAAATCCGACGAGCAGTACTTC. Translated: CSARGARGKSDEQYF.

This clonotype was seen a few times. The chain couples TRBV10-3 to TRBJ2-7; D is unresolved. The length of the CDR3 is 13 residues. V was clipped by 0 bases and J by 2 bases, with 5 bases between them. Germline lookup yields CDR1 ENHRY and CDR2 SYGVKD. CDR3 protein: CAISESITYEQYF. In nucleotides, the CDR3 is TGTGCCATCAGTGAGTCAATCACCTACGAGCAGTACTTC.

CDR3 residues: CASSQDWRWLQETQYF. The CDR3 coding sequence is TGCGCCAGCAGCCAAGATTGGAGATGGTTGCAAGAGACCCAGTACTTC. The rearrangement uses TRBV4-1 and TRBJ2-5; D unclear. There are 16 residues in the CDR3. Per germline, CDR1 MGHRA and CDR2 YSYEKL. Trimming stripped 0 bases from V and 2 bases from J, with 13 bases between.